Each of the 9 T cell receptor beta chains below was sequenced from the same sample in a study of T cells after yellow fever vaccination. Using its own MiXCR run on the 5' RACE reads, TCRdb lists one record per CDR3 protein. Among approximately 170,000 distinct CDR3 sequences, approximately 11% were seen once, and the ten largest hold approximately 34%. The material was CD8+ T cells sorted from PBMCs, obtained 15 days after the yellow fever booster vaccination. The receptors were gathered from a man aged 18 to 30 who received the YFV17D yellow fever vaccine.

This clonotype has just a few counts. The genes are TRBV6-1 and TRBJ2-7, with 7 nucleotides matching TRBD1. V lost 5 bases and J lost 5; bases outside the gene matches: 12. The germline gives CDR1 MNHNS, CDR2 SASEGT. The CDR3 consists of 15 residues. CDR3: CASSIGNRGVNEQYF. The CDR3 region has the DNA TGTGCCAGCAGTATTGGTAACAGGGGCGTAAACGAGCAGTACTTC.

V is TRBV5-1 and J is TRBJ2-5; tentatively, D is TRBD1 (5 bases). The CDR3 runs 14 residues. Germline V lookup: CDR1 SGHRS, CDR2 YFSETQ. The germline V and J ends were trimmed by 7 bases and 5 bases, with 18 bases remaining between them. CDR3 sequence (DNA): TGCGCCAGCTCCATGGGGCAGGGTGGCGAGACCCAGTACTTC. It encodes CASSMGQGGETQYF.

This chain uses TRBV11-2 with TRBJ2-1; the match to TRBD1 covers 7 bases. The CDR3 loop spans 13 amino acids. Germline V gene sequence: CDR1 SGHAT, CDR2 FQNNGV. Trimming cost V 5 bases and J 7 bases; bases outside gene matches: 5. The CDR3 sequence: CASSAKQGNEQFF. The CDR3 DNA reads TGTGCCAGCAGCGCGAAACAGGGGAATGAGCAGTTCTTC.

The genes are TRBV4-1 and TRBJ2-7; the D is unclear. V lost 0 bases, J lost 2 bases, and 5 bases lay in between. CDR1 and CDR2 from the germline V gene are MGHRA and YSYEKL. CDR3 size: 13 residues. CDR3 in amino acids: CASSQEVTYEQYV. In DNA, the CDR3 is TGCGCCAGCAGCCAAGAGGTGACCTACGAGCAGTACGTC.

The chain is built from TRBV10-3 and TRBJ1-1, with a tentative D call TRBD1 (6 bases). Trimming cost V 4 bases and J 2 bases, with 8 bases left between them. Germline CDR1 ENHRY, CDR2 SYGVKD. CDR3 length: 13 residues. The CDR3 loop reads CAISATGNTEAFF. The DNA for the CDR3 is TGTGCCATCAGTGCGACAGGTAACACTGAAGCTTTCTTT.

The V call is TRBV6-1, the J call TRBJ2-7; D gene unclear. This CDR3 is built from 15 residues. From germline, CDR1 is MNHNS and CDR2 SASEGT. The V gene lost 1 base and the J gene lost 2 bases, with 12 bases spanning the gap. The CDR3 here is CASSEGPSPAYEQYF. CDR3 in DNA: TGTGCCAGCAGTGAAGGCCCTAGTCCCGCCTACGAGCAGTACTTC.

The V and J genes are TRBV5-5 and TRBJ2-7; TRBD1 matches at 7 bases. Germline V gives CDR1 SGHKS, CDR2 YYEKEE (reference sequence). V lost 4 bases and J lost 12; bases outside the gene matches: 19. The CDR3 covers 15 residues. CDR3 region: CASSTPGTESPLVYV. DNA for the CDR3: TGTGCCAGCAGCACTCCCGGGACAGAGTCTCCCCTTGTGTACGTC.

The genes are TRBV15 and TRBJ2-3; D assignment may be TRBD1 or TRBD2 (5 bases each). The CDR3 sequence is 15 residues long. Germline CDR1 and CDR2: LNHNV and YYDKDF (reference sequence). The ends were cut back, 5 bases at V and 1 base at J, with 13 bases in the middle. CDR3 region: CATSPGQGGTDTQYF. The CDR3 nucleotides read TGTGCCACCAGCCCCGGGCAGGGAGGCACAGATACGCAGTATTTT.

This clonotype was counted ten times or more. This rearrangement joins TRBV4-1 to TRBJ2-2; no clear D. Trimming took 1 base from V and 4 from J, leaving 4 bases between them. CDR1 MGHRA and CDR2 YSYEKL come from the germline V gene. This CDR3 has 13 residues. The CDR3 sequence is CASSQGGTGELFF. The CDR3 DNA reads as TGCGCCAGCAGCCAAGGGGGCACCGGGGAGCTGTTTTTT.